This T cell receptor (beta chain) derives from a study of CD8+CD57+ T cells in acquired aplastic anemia. Study summary: Quantities of DNA derived from sorted CD4+ and CD8+ cells averaged roughly 3.4 ug.

The authors sequenced patients whose flow cytometry had shown CD8+CD57+ cell expansion. V lost 3 bases, J lost 2 bases, and 10 bases lay in between. The CDR3 loop spans 15 amino acids. The germline V gene has CDR1 KGHDR and CDR2 SFDVKD. Genomic DNA, serving as template, underwent TCR beta VDJ and CDR3 profiling. TCRdb passed the reads through MiXCR, listing each CDR3 protein once. The sample comprises 150,000 to 200,000 distinct CDR3 sequences, less than 50% of which are singletons, and roughly 3.5% rests with the top ten. Material: sorted CD4+, CD8+, or CD8+CD57+ T cells (not recorded which) from PBMCs. The chain links TRBV24-1 to TRBJ1-3, with a tentative D call TRBD1 (5 bases). This TCR was sampled from a human donor with aplastic anemia. The CDR3 loop reads CATSDTTGAGNTIYF. The CDR3 DNA reads TGTGCCACCAGTGATACAACAGGTGCTGGAAACACCATATATTTT.